The rows below give T cell receptor beta chains drawn from one sample of a study of cytomegalovirus exposure and HLA in healthy donors. TCRdb's table, derived via immunoSEQ multiplex PCR, lists solely in-frame clones and lacks some. The sample consists of some 140,000 clones, about 86% of them appearing once. Sequencing was performed on PBMCs. The receptors here all came from a human donor in good health. CDR3s include the opening cysteine and the closing phenylalanine or tryptophan. A D gene is named only where the DNA matches it firmly. Size tells how often a clone was seen (once, few, many) or the class of an expanded clone, and some rows leave it out.

abundance	v_gene	d_gene	j_gene	CDR3aa	CDR3nt
-	TRBV28	-	TRBJ2-2	CASSLGRVNTGELFF	TGTGCCAGCAGCCTGGGGCGCGTGAACACCGGGGAGCTGTTTTTT
-	TRBV5-4	-	TRBJ1-2	CASSPTGTFGYTF	TGTGCCAGCAGCCCAACAGGGACCTTTGGCTACACCTTC
-	TRBV10-3	TRBD2	TRBJ2-3	CAISDGTSGNTDTQYF	TGTGCCATCAGCGACGGGACTAGCGGAAACACAGATACGCAGTATTTT
-	TRBV9	-	TRBJ2-1	CASSVERGTPTSSYNEQFF	TGTGCCAGCAGCGTAGAGAGAGGTACCCCAACTAGCTCCTACAATGAGCAGTTCTTC
-	TRBV5-6	TRBD1	TRBJ2-1	CASSLAPGGYNEQFF	TGTGCCAGCAGCTTGGCGCCAGGGGGATACAATGAGCAGTTCTTC
once	TRBV5-6	-	TRBJ1-2	CASSQQGYGYTF	TGTGCCAGCAGTCAACAGGGTTATGGCTACACCTTC
-	TRBV6-6	-	TRBJ2-4	CASRSHGGAVDIQYF	TGTGCCAGCAGGTCACATGGAGGGGCTGTAGACATTCAGTACTTC
-	TRBV6-5	-	TRBJ1-2	CASSSPRQSYGYTF	TGTGCCAGCAGTTCTCCGAGGCAGAGCTATGGCTACACCTTC
-	TRBV9	TRBD1	TRBJ1-1	CASRAGSGTANTEAFF	TGTGCCAGCAGAGCCGGGTCCGGGACAGCAAACACTGAAGCTTTCTTT
-	TRBV6-5	-	TRBJ1-2	CASSYSNLALYGYTF	TGTGCCAGCAGTTACTCTAATCTAGCCCTCTATGGCTACACCTTC
-	TRBV9	TRBD2	TRBJ2-1	CASSVSPASGAYNEQFF	TGTGCCAGCAGCGTAAGCCCCGCTAGCGGAGCATACAATGAGCAGTTCTTC
-	TRBV5-6	TRBD1	TRBJ1-1	CASSLGTGSLNTEAFF	TGTGCCAGCAGCTTAGGGACAGGGAGTTTGAACACTGAAGCTTTCTTT
-	TRBV28	-	TRBJ1-2	CASSLPNVQQSYGYTF	TGTGCCAGCAGCCTCCCCAACGTACAGCAGAGTTATGGCTACACCTTC
-	TRBV18	TRBD1	TRBJ2-2	CASSPGQGGGITGELFF	TGTGCCAGCTCCCCAGGACAGGGTGGCGGCATAACCGGGGAGCTGTTTTTT
-	TRBV4-3	-	TRBJ1-1	CASSQALGAGVYTEAFF	TGCGCCAGCAGCCAAGCCTTGGGGGCAGGGGTCTACACTGAAGCTTTCTTT
-	TRBV30	-	TRBJ1-1	CAWRKRRTEAFF	TGTGCCTGGAGGAAAAGGAGGACTGAAGCTTTCTTT
-	TRBV27	-	TRBJ1-4	CASSFTGANEKLFF	TGTGCCAGCAGTTTCACAGGAGCTAATGAAAAACTGTTTTTT
-	TRBV28	-	TRBJ1-2	CASSLLPGTSNYGYTF	TGTGCCAGCAGTTTACTCCCCGGGACTTCAAACTATGGCTACACCTTC
-	TRBV18	TRBD1	TRBJ1-2	CASQQGKDYGYTF	TGTGCCAGCCAACAGGGGAAAGACTATGGCTACACCTTC
-	TRBV19	TRBD2	TRBJ2-1	CASSRERGSAYNEQFF	TGTGCCAGTAGTAGGGAGCGGGGGTCTGCCTACAATGAGCAGTTCTTC
-	TRBV7-9	-	TRBJ2-5	CASSLGQGSQETQYF	TGTGCCAGCAGCTTAGGGCAGGGCTCTCAAGAGACCCAGTACTTC
-	TRBV5-4	TRBD2	TRBJ2-5	CASGSGGAGPETQYF	TGTGCCAGCGGGAGCGGGGGGGCTGGTCCGGAGACCCAGTACTTC
-	TRBV7-2	TRBD2	TRBJ2-7	CASSYIHPGTSGGTYEQYF	TGTGCCAGCAGCTACATACATCCCGGGACTAGCGGGGGGACCTACGAGCAGTACTTC
-	TRBV7-9	TRBD1	TRBJ2-7	CASSLGTDSYEQYF	TGTGCCAGCAGCCTAGGGACAGACTCCTACGAGCAGTACTTC
-	TRBV7-9	TRBD1	TRBJ2-1	CASSAHRGDYNEQFF	TGTGCCAGCAGCGCCCACAGGGGAGATTACAATGAGCAGTTCTTC
once	TRBV6-5	TRBD2	TRBJ2-7	CASSGLAWREQYF	TGTGCCAGCAGCGGACTAGCGTGGCGCGAGCAGTACTTC
-	TRBV7-3	-	TRBJ1-2	CASSPTVYGYTF	TGTGCCAGCAGCCCGACTGTGTATGGCTACACCTTC
once	TRBV5-4	-	TRBJ2-3	CASSLPGPTDTQYF	TGTGCCAGCAGCCTACCCGGTCCGACAGATACGCAGTATTTT
-	TRBV7-2	-	TRBJ2-7	CASSYRGAAREQYF	TGTGCCAGCAGCTATCGCGGGGCGGCAAGGGAGCAGTACTTC
-	TRBV11-2	-	TRBJ1-2	CASSLDLLRAVNYGYTF	TGTGCCAGCAGCTTAGACCTCCTCAGGGCCGTTAACTATGGCTACACCTTC
-	TRBV28	-	TRBJ1-2	CASIPTRGGTNYGYTF	TGTGCCAGCATCCCAACCCGGGGGGGGACAAACTATGGCTACACCTTC
-	TRBV7-6	TRBD1	TRBJ1-1	CASSGQGVQMAEAFF	TGTGCCAGCAGCGGACAGGGAGTTCAGATGGCTGAAGCTTTCTTT
once	TRBV5-6	-	TRBJ1-1	CASSLIGGWSTEAFF	TGTGCCAGCAGCTTGATAGGGGGATGGAGCACTGAAGCTTTCTTT
-	TRBV13	-	TRBJ2-7	CASSPLDGSYEQYF	TGTGCCAGCAGCCCCCTAGACGGCTCCTACGAGCAGTACTTC
-	TRBV4-1	TRBD1	TRBJ2-5	CASSRLETGQETQYF	TGCGCCAGCAGCCGCCTAGAGACAGGGCAGGAGACCCAGTACTTC
-	TRBV27	-	TRBJ2-1	CASSLLLLGHEQFF	TGTGCCAGCAGTTTACTCCTACTAGGCCATGAGCAGTTCTTC
-	TRBV6-4	TRBD1	TRBJ2-2	CASSGDRETGELFF	TGTGCCAGCAGTGGTGACAGGGAAACCGGGGAGCTGTTTTTT